The next 19 T cell receptor beta chains were all read from a single sample in a study of CD8+ T cells in alopecia areata. As the sequencing template, cDNA was produced by extracting RNA and reverse transcribing it. Only in-frame clones appear in the TCRdb table, and some are missing; sequencing was by immunoSEQ multiplex PCR. The repertoire has about 98,000 clones, roughly two fifths of them found once; the top ten carry roughly 0.83%. Input material: CD4+ T cells sorted from blood. Receptor source: a human donor with alopecia areata.

This clone was seen just once. The gene calls are TRBV5-1 and TRBJ2-3; no clear D gene. Germline CDR1 reads SGHRS; CDR2 reads YFSETQ. This CDR3 region has 13 residues. V lost 0 bases and J lost 8, with 10 bases in between. This CDR3 is CASSLVGYSTQYF. The CDR3 region has the DNA TGCGCCAGCAGCTTGGTGGGCTATAGTACGCAGTATTTT.

As concerns this clone: The junction departs from the called germline gene at one end, perhaps through a read error. V gene TRBV29-1 combines with J gene TRBJ2-2; 9 bases fit TRBD2. Germline V CDR1 and CDR2: SQVTM, ANQGSEA. The CDR3 runs to 11 residues. The CDR3 DNA reads as TGCAGCGTTGCGTTAGCGGGAGTCTCGATTTTT. Its protein product is CSVALAGVSIF.

The chain couples TRBV29-1 to TRBJ1-1; 8 nucleotides match TRBD1. V lost 3 bases to trimming and J lost 6 bases; unmatched junction nucleotides: 6. From germline, CDR1 is SQVTM and CDR2 ANQGSEA. The CDR3 consists of 13 residues. CDR3 residues: CSVDWTGSPEAFF. The CDR3 DNA reads as TGCAGCGTTGATTGGACAGGGTCCCCTGAAGCTTTCTTT.

The V gene is TRBV29-1, the J gene TRBJ2-1, with 13 positions matching TRBD2. Germline CDR1 and CDR2: SQVTM and ANQGSEA. The J segment lost 11 bases and the V segment lost 7 bases, leaving 5 bases of the junction unmatched. The CDR3 totals 12 residues. CDR3 sequence reads: CSGRGLAGKQFF. CDR3 nucleotide sequence: TGCAGCGGAAGGGGACTAGCGGGAAAGCAGTTCTTC.

This clone was observed a few times. The junction differs from germline at one of its ends, possibly a read error. J is TRBJ2-6 and V is TRBV29-1; D is uncertain. The CDR3 is 12 amino acids. Germline values: CDR1 SQVTM, CDR2 ANQGSEA. As DNA, the CDR3 is TGCAGCGTTCGGTCTGGTGCCAACGTCCTGACTTTC. Its translation: CSVRSGANVLTF.

This sequence joins TRBV7-8 and TRBJ1-2; the match to TRBD1 covers 7 bases. The CDR3 length is 14 residues. The V and J ends lost 5 bases and 5 bases, in that order; junction bases with no gene match: 8. In germline, CDR1 is SGHVS, CDR2 FQNEAQ. The CDR3 nucleotides are TGTGCCAGCAGCACACTGGGGACAGAATATGGCTACACCTTC. It specifies CASSTLGTEYGYTF.

The rearrangement joins TRBV20-1 to TRBJ2-5; 7 bases match TRBD2. J gave up 5 bases and V 4 bases, and 1 base lay outside the gene matches. The CDR3 consists of 11 residues. The V gene's germline CDR1 is DFQATT and CDR2 SNEGSKA (reference sequence). CDR3 in DNA: TGCAGTGCTATCGGGAGGGAGACCCAGTACTTC. Translating gives CSAIGRETQYF.

The chain employs TRBV29-1 and TRBJ2-7; the D is unclear. The CDR3 is 12 residues long. Germline CDR1 SQVTM, CDR2 ANQGSEA. V lost 3 bases and J 0 bases, leaving 6 bases between the germline ends. The CDR3: CSVDTPSYEQYF. CDR3 sequence (DNA): TGCAGCGTTGATACCCCCTCCTACGAGCAGTACTTC.

The table lists this clone with a few counts. V gene TRBV19 combines with J gene TRBJ1-3; no reliable D call. The CDR3 runs to 16 residues. Germline V gene data show CDR1 as LNHDA and CDR2 as SQIVND (reference sequence). V was cut by 7 bases and J by 0 bases, with 16 bases left in between. CDR3 nucleotides: TGTGCCAGTAACTTTGGCAGAACTACCTCTGGAAACACCATATATTTT. Protein product: CASNFGRTTSGNTIYF.

V usage is TRBV29-1 and J usage is TRBJ1-2; TRBD1 agrees at 7 bases. V lost 8 bases to trimming and J lost 2 bases; unmatched junction nucleotides: 8. Looked up from germline, CDR1 is SQVTM and CDR2 is ANQGSEA. CDR3 length equals 13 residues. CDR3 protein: CSTRNRGNYGYTF. The CDR3 coding sequence is TGCAGCACCCGGAACAGGGGAAACTATGGCTACACCTTC.

The rearrangement joins TRBV29-1 to TRBJ2-1, with D perhaps matching TRBD1 (6 bases). The CDR3 is made up of 12 amino acids. The germline gives CDR1 SQVTM, CDR2 ANQGSEA. Trimming shortened V by 7 bases and J by 2 bases, and 9 bases separated the two germline ends. The CDR3 DNA is TGCAGCGGCCGGACAGCCTACAATGAGCAGTTCTTC. This codes for CSGRTAYNEQFF.

This CDR3 reads CASSSTHRGQETQYF. In DNA, the CDR3 is TGTGCCAGCAGCAGCACCCACAGGGGACAAGAGACCCAGTACTTC. The chain recombines TRBV5-6 with TRBJ2-5, with 7 nucleotides matching TRBD1. The CDR3 totals 15 residues. Trimming took 4 bases from V and 2 from J; bases not matched to a gene: 8. Germline CDR1 reads SGHDT; CDR2 reads YYEEEE.

This chain joins TRBV30 and TRBJ2-1; D uncertain. Deletions cut 1 base from V and 2 bases from J, with 9 bases between. Germline assignment: CDR1 GTSNPN and CDR2 SVGIG (reference sequence). This CDR3 comprises 14 residues. The CDR3 DNA is TGTGCCTGGAGTGGAATCTCCCCCTACAATGAGCAGTTCTTC. Translation: CAWSGISPYNEQFF.

This clone was seen only a few times. This chain connects TRBV29-1 to TRBJ1-1, with D maybe TRBD1 (6 bases). The length of the CDR3 is 12 residues. V was clipped by 7 bases and J by 0 bases, with 9 bases between them. In germline, CDR1 is SQVTM, CDR2 ANQGSEA. CDR3 sequence (DNA): TGCAGCGGGCGACAGGTGAACACTGAAGCTTTCTTT. It yields the protein CSGRQVNTEAFF.

V is TRBV2 and J is TRBJ2-3; D gene ambiguous. V gave up 0 bases and J gave up 2 bases, with 6 bases separating them. CDR1 and CDR2 (germline): SNHLY, FYNNEI. The CDR3 has 14 amino acids. CDR3: CASSEATFTDTQYF. Written as DNA, the CDR3 is TGTGCCAGCAGTGAAGCGACTTTCACAGATACGCAGTATTTT.

This clone occurred a few times. The J gene is TRBJ2-7, the V gene TRBV18, with a tentative D call TRBD2 (6 bases). Trimming removed 3 bases at V and 3 bases at J, with 15 bases between. CDR3 length: 15 residues. Germline CDR1 KGHSH, CDR2 LQKENI. DNA of the CDR3: TGTGCCAGCTCACCTCCCGGGGGAGTTTACTACGAGCAGTACTTC. Translated: CASSPPGGVYYEQYF.

A few counts support this clone. The sample holds other DNA sequences that translate to the same CDR3. This rearrangement joins TRBV2 to TRBJ2-5; D not resolved. The CDR3 sequence is 11 residues long. Trimming cost V 5 bases and J 1 base, with 2 bases left between them. Germline CDR1 SNHLY, CDR2 FYNNEI. This CDR3 is CASSLQETQYF. CDR3 bases: TGTGCCAGCAGTCTCCAAGAGACCCAGTACTTC.

CDR3 DNA sequence: TGTGCCAGCAGTCCAAGGGGGCCACCTGGGGCCAACGTCCTGACTTTC. Protein product: CASSPRGPPGANVLTF. The V gene is TRBV28, the J gene TRBJ2-6; 7 bases align to TRBD1. J lost 2 bases, V lost 5 bases, and 6 bases had no gene match. The CDR3 has 16 amino acids. Per germline, CDR1 MDHEN and CDR2 SYDVKM.

This clone was detected only a few times. The J gene is TRBJ2-1, the V gene TRBV29-1; perhaps TRBD2 as D (6 bases). Germline V gene lookup returns CDR1 SQVTM and CDR2 ANQGSEA. Deletions cut 4 bases from V and 8 bases from J, with 12 bases between. The CDR3 spans 12 residues. The CDR3 DNA follows: TGCAGCGTTGGAGCTAGCGTATATGAGCAGTTCTTC. The encoded protein is CSVGASVYEQFF.